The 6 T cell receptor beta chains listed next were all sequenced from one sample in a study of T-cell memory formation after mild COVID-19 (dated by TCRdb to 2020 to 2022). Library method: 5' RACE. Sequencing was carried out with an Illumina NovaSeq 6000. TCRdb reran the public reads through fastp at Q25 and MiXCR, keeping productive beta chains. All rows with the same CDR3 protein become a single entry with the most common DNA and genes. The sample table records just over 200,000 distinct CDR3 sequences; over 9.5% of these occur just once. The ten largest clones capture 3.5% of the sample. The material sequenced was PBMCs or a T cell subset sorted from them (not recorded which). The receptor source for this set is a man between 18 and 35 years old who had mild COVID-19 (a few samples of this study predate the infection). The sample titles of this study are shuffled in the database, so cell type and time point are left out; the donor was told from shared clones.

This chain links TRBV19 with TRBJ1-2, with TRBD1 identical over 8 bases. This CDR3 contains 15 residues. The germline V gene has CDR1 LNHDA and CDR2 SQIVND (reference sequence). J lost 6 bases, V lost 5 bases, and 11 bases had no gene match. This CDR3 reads CASSPLPGQGNGYTF. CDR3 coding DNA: TGTGCCAGTAGTCCTCTACCTGGACAGGGAAATGGCTACACCTTC.

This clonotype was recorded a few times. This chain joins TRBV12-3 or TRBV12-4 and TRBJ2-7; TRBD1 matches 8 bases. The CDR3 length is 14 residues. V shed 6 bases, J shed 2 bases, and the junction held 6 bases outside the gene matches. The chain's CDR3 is CASRRTGRTYEQYF. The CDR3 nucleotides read TGTGCCAGCAGGCGGACAGGGAGAACCTACGAGCAGTACTTC.

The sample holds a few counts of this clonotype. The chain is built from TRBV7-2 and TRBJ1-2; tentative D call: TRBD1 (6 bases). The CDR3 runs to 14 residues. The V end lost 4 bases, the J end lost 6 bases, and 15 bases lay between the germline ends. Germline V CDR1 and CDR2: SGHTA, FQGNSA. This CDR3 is CASSSSRRGDGYTF. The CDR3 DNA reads TGTGCCAGCAGCTCCTCACGTAGGGGGGATGGCTACACCTTC.

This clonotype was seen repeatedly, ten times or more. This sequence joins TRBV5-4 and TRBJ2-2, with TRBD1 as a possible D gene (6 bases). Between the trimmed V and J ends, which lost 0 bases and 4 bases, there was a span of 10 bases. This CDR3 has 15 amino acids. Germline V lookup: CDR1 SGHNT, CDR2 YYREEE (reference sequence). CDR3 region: CASSLDLQGTGELFF. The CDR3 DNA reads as TGTGCCAGCAGCTTGGATCTACAGGGCACCGGGGAGCTGTTTTTT. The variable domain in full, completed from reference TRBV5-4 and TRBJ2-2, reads ETGVTQSPTHLIKTRGQQVTLRCSSQSGHNTVSWYQQALGQGPQFIFQYYREEENGRGNFPPRFSGLQFPNYSSELNVNALELDDSALYLCASSLDLQGTGELFFGEGSRLTVL.

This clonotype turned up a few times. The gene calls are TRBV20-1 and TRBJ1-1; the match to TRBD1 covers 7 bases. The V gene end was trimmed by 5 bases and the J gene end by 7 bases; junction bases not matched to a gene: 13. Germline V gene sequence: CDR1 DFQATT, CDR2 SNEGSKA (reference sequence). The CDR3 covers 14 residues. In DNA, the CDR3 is TGCAGTGCTCTTGGACAGGCCCGGCGTCGTGAAGCTTTCTTT. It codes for CSALGQARRREAFF.

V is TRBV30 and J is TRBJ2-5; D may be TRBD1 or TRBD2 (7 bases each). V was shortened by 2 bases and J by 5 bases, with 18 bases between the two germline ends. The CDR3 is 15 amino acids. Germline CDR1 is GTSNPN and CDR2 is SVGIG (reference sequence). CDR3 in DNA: TGTGCCTGGAGTCCGACAGGGAGGGAAGGGGAGACCCAGTACTTC. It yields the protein CAWSPTGREGETQYF.